The 13 T cell receptor beta chains below were found in one sample sequenced in a study of Ad26.COV2.S vaccination and SARS-CoV-2 variants. Sequenced by immunoSEQ multiplex PCR; TCRdb stores in-frame clones only, minus some. The profile shows 350,000 to 400,000 clones, 75% to 90% of them singletons. The treatment denotes: about 20 received Ad26.COV2.S at low or high dose, single or two shots; about five received placebo; per-sample allocation not given. Repertoires come from day 63 after the first vaccine or placebo injection. Source: peripheral blood, taken in a trial of Ad26.COV2.S vaccine versus placebo. The receptors were sampled from a person between 18 and 60 years old who received the Ad26.COV2.S COVID-19 vaccine or a placebo.

The chain links TRBV7-9 to TRBJ2-3; D not certain. The germline CDR1 and CDR2 sequences are SEHNR and FQNEAQ (reference sequence). V was cut by 1 base and J by 6 bases, with 11 bases left in between. The CDR3 runs to 14 residues. The CDR3 sequence: CASSLELWSDTQYF. CDR3 DNA sequence: TGTGCCAGCAGCTTAGAGCTATGGTCGGATACGCAGTATTTT.

The chain combines TRBV19 with TRBJ2-2; 13 positions agree with TRBD2. Per the germline V gene, CDR1 is LNHDA and CDR2 is SQIVND (reference sequence). CDR3 length equals 16 residues. V lost 6 bases, J lost 5 bases, and 6 bases stayed unmatched. CDR3 sequence (DNA): TGTGCCAGTAGAAAACCGGGACTAGCGGGAACCGGGGAGCTGTTTTTT. It is translated as CASRKPGLAGTGELFF.

V and J are TRBV7-3 and TRBJ1-2; D not resolved. Germline CDR1 reads SGHTA; CDR2 reads FQGTGA. Trimming cost V 2 bases and J 9 bases, with 10 bases left between them. CDR3 length: 12 residues. CDR3 loop: CASSLDGISYTF. The CDR3, as DNA: TGTGCCAGCAGCTTAGACGGCATTAGCTACACCTTC.

V gene TRBV29-1 combines with J gene TRBJ2-3; 11 bases map to TRBD1. Germline V gene lookup returns CDR1 SQVTM and CDR2 ANQGSEA. Trimming took 2 bases from V and 1 from J; bases not matched to a gene: 2. The CDR3 has 15 residues. The chain's CDR3 is CSVEKGQGGTDTQYF. For the CDR3, the DNA is TGCAGCGTTGAAAAGGGACAGGGGGGCACAGATACGCAGTATTTT.

The chain combines TRBV7-2 with TRBJ2-1; D is possibly TRBD1 or TRBD2 (5 bases each). Germline V gene sequence: CDR1 SGHTA, CDR2 FQGNSA. The CDR3 consists of 16 residues. V lost 5 bases and J 7 bases, leaving 21 bases between the germline ends. The CDR3 DNA reads TGTGCCAGCAGCCCCTGGGGGACGCCTTCTGGAAATGAGCAGTTCTTC. Translating it yields CASSPWGTPSGNEQFF.

V usage is TRBV7-8 and J usage is TRBJ2-7; D gene ambiguous. Germline V gene sequence: CDR1 SGHVS, CDR2 FQNEAQ. The CDR3 length is 13 residues. V was cut by 1 base and J by 4 bases, with 8 bases left in between. This CDR3 is CASSLETEYEQYF. The DNA of the CDR3 is TGTGCCAGCAGCTTAGAGACTGAGTACGAGCAGTACTTC.

This clone has a single count. The gene calls are TRBV28 and TRBJ1-4; possibly TRBD1 for D (6 bases). The CDR3 runs 12 residues. Germline lookup yields CDR1 MDHEN and CDR2 SYDVKM. The V and J ends lost 11 bases and 8 bases respectively, with 15 bases between them. CDR3 in DNA: TGTGCCGGTGGGACACCTGAAGAAAAACTGTTTTTT. It translates to CAGGTPEEKLFF.

V and J are TRBV27 and TRBJ2-1, with D possibly matching TRBD2 (6 bases). Germline CDR1 MNHEY, CDR2 SMNVEV (reference sequence). The V end was cut by 4 bases, the J end by 8 bases, with 15 bases between. The CDR3 runs 14 residues. DNA of the CDR3: TGTGCCAGCAGTTACCAGCGGGTCGGGTATGAGCAGTTCTTC. It specifies CASSYQRVGYEQFF.

The gene calls are TRBV29-1 and TRBJ2-2; D unresolved. With 6 bases removed from V and 6 bases from J, the gap between germline ends came to 5 bases. Looked up from germline, CDR1 is SQVTM and CDR2 is ANQGSEA. CDR3 length: 10 amino acids. The CDR3 reads CSVLAGELFF. The CDR3 coding sequence is TGCAGCGTCTTGGCCGGGGAGCTGTTTTTT.

The CDR3 spells CASSDWDRRYSNQPQHF. The CDR3 region has the DNA TGCGCCAGCAGCGACTGGGACAGAAGATATAGCAATCAGCCCCAGCATTTT. The chain joins TRBV5-1 to TRBJ1-5; 7 bases map to TRBD1. Germline V gene lookup returns CDR1 SGHRS and CDR2 YFSETQ. This CDR3 has 17 residues. V dropped 4 bases and J dropped 0; count of bases not matched to a gene: 10.

The rearrangement links TRBV6-5 to TRBJ2-3; the D gene could be TRBD1 or TRBD2 (5 bases each). Germline-derived CDR1 and CDR2 are MNHEY and SVGAGI. CDR3 length: 14 amino acids. The V end was cut by 7 bases, the J end by 2 bases, with 13 bases between. The CDR3 region has the DNA TGTGCCAGCAAATTGGTGGGGGACACAGATACGCAGTATTTT. This translates into CASKLVGDTDTQYF.

The chain carries TRBV9 and TRBJ2-2; D might be TRBD1 or TRBD2, each matching 5 bases. The CDR3 length is 16 residues. From germline, CDR1 is SGDLS and CDR2 YYNGEE. Trimming cost V 2 bases and J 4 bases, with 15 bases left between them. The CDR3 spells CASSVGDARFTGELFF. The CDR3 region has the DNA TGTGCCAGCAGCGTCGGGGACGCCAGGTTCACCGGGGAGCTGTTTTTT.

The chain is built from TRBV19 and TRBJ1-4; tentatively, D is TRBD1 (5 bases). Trimming pared 5 bases from V and 10 bases from J, leaving 11 bases between. CDR3 length: 12 residues. CDR1 is LNHDA, CDR2 SQIVND, per germline (reference sequence). The CDR3 loop is CASSPGTGKLFF. CDR3 DNA: TGTGCCAGTAGTCCCGGGACTGGAAAACTGTTTTTT. Full variable domain (missing parts from reference TRBV19 and TRBJ1-4): DGGITQSPKYLFRKEGQNVTLSCEQNLNHDAMYWYRQDPGQGLRLIYYSQIVNDFQKGDIAEGYSVSREKKESFPLTVTSAQKNPTAFYLCASSPGTGKLFFGSGTQLSVL.